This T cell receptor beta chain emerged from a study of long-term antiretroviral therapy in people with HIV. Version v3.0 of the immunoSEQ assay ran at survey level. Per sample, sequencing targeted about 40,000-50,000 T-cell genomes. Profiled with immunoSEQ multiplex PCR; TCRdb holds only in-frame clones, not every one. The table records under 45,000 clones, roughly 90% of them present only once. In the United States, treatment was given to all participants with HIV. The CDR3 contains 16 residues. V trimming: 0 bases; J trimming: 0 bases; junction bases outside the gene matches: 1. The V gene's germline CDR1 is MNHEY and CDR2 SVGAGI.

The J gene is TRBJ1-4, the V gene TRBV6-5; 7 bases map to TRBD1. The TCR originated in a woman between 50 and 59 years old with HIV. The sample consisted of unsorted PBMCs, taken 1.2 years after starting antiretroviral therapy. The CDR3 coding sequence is TGTGCCAGCAGTTACTCGGGGACAGCAACTAATGAAAAACTGTTTTTT. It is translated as CASSYSGTATNEKLFF.